This passage covers 25 T cell receptor beta chains from one sample sequenced in a study of cytomegalovirus exposure and HLA in healthy donors. Researchers ran the PCR with 60 Vbeta and 13 Jbeta primers. Profiled with immunoSEQ multiplex PCR; TCRdb holds only in-frame clones, not every one. The data show 150,000 to 170,000 clones, roughly 70% seen once. Sequencing was carried out using PBMCs. The receptors originated from a man between 25 and 39 years old in good health and CMV-seronegative.

The J gene is TRBJ2-4, the V gene TRBV7-8; D possibly corresponds to TRBD2 (6 bases). The germline V gene encodes CDR1 SGHVS and CDR2 FQNEAQ. The CDR3 is made up of 16 amino acids. Between the trimmed V and J ends, which lost 5 bases and 5 bases, there was a span of 19 bases. This CDR3 reads CASSAAWRERQNIQYF. The CDR3 nucleotides read TGTGCCAGCAGCGCGGCATGGAGGGAGAGGCAAAACATTCAGTACTTC.

V and J are TRBV25-1 and TRBJ2-2, with 9 positions matching TRBD1. This CDR3 contains 17 residues. J was trimmed by 2 bases and V by 1 base; bases with no gene match: 5. CDR1 is MGHDK and CDR2 is SYGVNS in the germline V gene. CDR3 residues: CASSEFPGQGNTGELFF. The CDR3 region has the DNA TGTGCCAGCAGTGAATTTCCGGGACAGGGAAACACCGGGGAGCTGTTTTTT.

The chain employs TRBV29-1 and TRBJ1-2, with D perhaps matching TRBD1 (5 bases). Germline V lookup: CDR1 SQVTM, CDR2 ANQGSEA. The V end lost 7 bases, the J end lost 5 bases, and 17 bases lay between the germline ends. The CDR3 consists of 13 residues. CDR3 in DNA: TGCAGCGCTGCGCCAGGGTTGGGGTATGGCTACACCTTC. Translating it yields CSAAPGLGYGYTF.

Note on this clone: Compared with germline, one end of the junction differs, possibly owing to a read error. The rearrangement links TRBV27 to TRBJ2-2; 10 bases agree with TRBD1. CDR1 is MNHEY and CDR2 is SMNVEV in the germline V gene (reference sequence). The CDR3 sequence is 16 residues long. CDR3 amino acids: CASTLSGTGEAGELFF. The CDR3, as DNA: TGTGCCAGCACTTTATCCGGGACAGGGGAGGCCGGGGAGCTGTTTTTT.

The chain has TRBV7-7 and TRBJ2-7; TRBD1 matches 11 bases. The length of the CDR3 is 14 residues. Trimming took 5 bases from V and 7 from J; bases not matched to a gene: 7. Germline V CDR1 and CDR2: SSHAT, FNYEAQ (reference sequence). The CDR3, as DNA: TGTGCCAGCAGCCCGGGACAGGGGGTTGTAGAGCAGTACTTC. Its translation: CASSPGQGVVEQYF.

V gene TRBV27 combines with J gene TRBJ1-1, with no clear D. Germline CDR1 and CDR2: MNHEY and SMNVEV (reference sequence). The CDR3 extends over 14 amino acids. Trimming pared 3 bases from V and 5 bases from J, leaving 13 bases between. Here the CDR3 DNA reads TGTGCCAGCAGTTTGTCCGGGTCTAGGACTGAAGCTTTCTTT. Its translation: CASSLSGSRTEAFF.

Remarks on this clone: Other DNA sequences in the sample encode the same CDR3. The chain carries TRBV9 and TRBJ2-7; D not resolved. Trimming took off 0 bases at V and 2 bases at J, with 9 bases between the two ends. Germline V lookup: CDR1 SGDLS, CDR2 YYNGEE. The CDR3 has 14 amino acids. The CDR3 sequence is CASSVGGGTYEQYF. In DNA, the CDR3 is TGTGCCAGCAGCGTAGGTGGCGGCACCTACGAGCAGTACTTC.

The rearrangement links TRBV7-9 to TRBJ2-3; 8 bases are shared with TRBD2. V lost 4 bases and J lost 1; bases outside the gene matches: 10. Germline values: CDR1 SEHNR, CDR2 FQNEAQ (reference sequence). This CDR3 has 17 amino acids. The CDR3 DNA is TGTGCCAGCAGCTCGGGAGGGATGGCAGTAGGCACAGATACGCAGTATTTT. It specifies CASSSGGMAVGTDTQYF.

This chain uses TRBV28 with TRBJ2-7, with D possibly matching TRBD1 (5 bases). CDR3 size: 14 residues. With 6 bases removed from V and 1 base from J, the gap between germline ends came to 13 bases. Germline values: CDR1 MDHEN, CDR2 SYDVKM. In DNA form, the CDR3 reads TGTGCCAGCAGCTCAGGGCACCAATCCTACGAGCAGTACTTC. It encodes CASSSGHQSYEQYF. Based on the CDR3 plus reference TRBV28 and TRBJ2-7, the full variable domain is DVKVTQSSRYLVKRTGEKVFLECVQDMDHENMFWYRQDPGLGLRLIYFSYDVKMKEKGDIPEGYSVSREKKERFSLILESASTNQTSMYLCASSSGHQSYEQYFGPGTRLTVT.

The gene calls are TRBV28 and TRBJ2-3, with D hard to call. V lost 6 bases and J lost 6, with 10 bases in between. Germline values: CDR1 MDHEN, CDR2 SYDVKM. The CDR3 spans 12 residues. In DNA form, the CDR3 reads TGTGCCAGCAGGGAGAAGAGGGATACGCAGTATTTT. Translation gives CASREKRDTQYF.

This CDR3 reads CASSSAGAPPHTGELFF. The DNA of the CDR3 is TGTGCCAGCAGTTCGGCGGGGGCACCACCCCACACCGGGGAGCTGTTTTTT. This rearrangement joins TRBV28 to TRBJ2-2; possible D gene TRBD2, 7 bases. V lost 4 bases to trimming and J lost 3 bases, with 18 bases between them. Germline V gene lookup returns CDR1 MDHEN and CDR2 SYDVKM. This CDR3 is 17 amino acids long.

As concerns this clone: The junction shows a germline mismatch at one end, possibly a read error. The chain has TRBV9 and TRBJ1-2; possible D gene TRBD1, 5 bases. This CDR3 has 13 amino acids. Germline V gene data show CDR1 as SGDLS and CDR2 as YYNGEE. CDR3 DNA: TGTGCCAGCAGCGTAGTGGAAGGGGATGGCTACCCCTTC. This encodes CASSVVEGDGYPF.

This clone was observed a handful of times. V is TRBV10-3 and J is TRBJ1-2; 8 bases are shared with TRBD1. Trimming removed 4 bases from V and 8 bases from J; junction bases left unmatched: 9. CDR1 is ENHRY and CDR2 is SYGVKD in the germline V gene. CDR3 length: 14 residues. The CDR3 DNA reads as TGTGCCATCAGTGCTCAGGGGGCCCCGGGCGGCTACACCTTC. As protein: CAISAQGAPGGYTF.

The CDR3 DNA is TGTGCCAGCAGCTGGGGACTCTTCAATGAGCAGTTCTTC. It yields the protein CASSWGLFNEQFF. V usage is TRBV5-6 and J usage is TRBJ2-1, with a weak D call TRBD2 (6 bases). Germline V gene lookup returns CDR1 SGHDT and CDR2 YYEEEE. The CDR3 contains 13 residues. V was shortened by 3 bases and J by 6 bases, with 10 bases between the two germline ends.

This clone was seen only a few times. The chain couples TRBV7-8 to TRBJ1-1; D unclear. Trimming shortened V by 2 bases and J by 6 bases, and 13 bases separated the two germline ends. The CDR3 length is 14 residues. From germline, CDR1 is SGHVS and CDR2 FQNEAQ. In DNA, the CDR3 is TGTGCCAGCAGCTTAAACCCCGACTCCCCTGAAGCTTTCTTT. It yields the protein CASSLNPDSPEAFF.

This clone was observed a handful of times. The genes are TRBV5-6 and TRBJ1-6; tentative D call: TRBD1 (5 bases). With 0 bases removed from V and 8 bases from J, the gap between germline ends came to 12 bases. The CDR3 has 15 amino acids. Looked up from germline, CDR1 is SGHDT and CDR2 is YYEEEE. The CDR3 DNA sequence: TGTGCCAGCAGCTTGGGGACAAGGATAGATTCACCCCTCCACTTT. It codes for CASSLGTRIDSPLHF. Together with reference TRBV5-6 and TRBJ1-6, the CDR3 gives the full variable domain: DAGVTQSPTHLIKTRGQQVTLRCSPKSGHDTVSWYQQALGQGPQFIFQYYEEEERQRGNFPDRFSGHQFPNYSSELNVNALLLGDSALYLCASSLGTRIDSPLHFGNGTRLTVT.

CDR3 protein: CASTTLDRGETQYF. In nucleotides, the CDR3 is TGTGCCAGCACCACCCTAGACAGGGGAGAGACCCAGTACTTC. V and J are TRBV5-7 and TRBJ2-5, with 8 bases identical to TRBD1. TRBV5-7 falls under the ORF class, with uncertain function. The CDR3 length is 14 residues. V lost 6 bases to trimming and J lost 4 bases; unmatched junction nucleotides: 8.

The J gene is TRBJ2-1, the V gene TRBV19, with a tentative D call TRBD2 (6 bases). This CDR3 has 15 residues. CDR1 LNHDA and CDR2 SQIVND come from the germline V gene (reference sequence). V was pared by 6 bases and J by 9 bases, with 21 bases between. The CDR3 region is CASSSGLSSGGEQFF. In nucleotides, the CDR3 is TGTGCCAGTAGCTCCGGACTATCCTCGGGCGGTGAGCAGTTCTTC.

The chain has TRBV6-6 and TRBJ2-5, with a possible D match to TRBD1 (5 bases). V gave up 5 bases and J gave up 1 base, with 8 bases separating them. Germline CDR1 reads MNHNY; CDR2 reads SVGAGI (reference sequence). The CDR3 consists of 13 residues. CDR3 nucleotides: TGTGCCAGCAGTCAGGGTATCCAAGAGACCCAGTACTTC. Its translation is CASSQGIQETQYF.

This sequence joins TRBV19 and TRBJ1-3; D unclear. The CDR3 extends over 13 amino acids. The germline V and J ends were trimmed by 6 bases and 6 bases, with 12 bases remaining between them. Germline values: CDR1 LNHDA, CDR2 SQIVND (reference sequence). Written as DNA, the CDR3 is TGTGCCAGTAGCAAGCGGACGGAAAACACCATATATTTT. Protein product: CASSKRTENTIYF.

This clone was seen only a few times. This sequence joins TRBV2 and TRBJ2-1, with 9 positions matching TRBD2. Looked up from germline, CDR1 is SNHLY and CDR2 is FYNNEI. V lost 0 bases to trimming and J lost 9 bases; unmatched junction nucleotides: 9. This CDR3 region has 16 residues. The CDR3 sequence is CASSEAGLAGSPEQFF. The CDR3, as DNA: TGTGCCAGCAGTGAAGCTGGGCTAGCGGGATCTCCTGAGCAGTTCTTC.

The CDR3 DNA sequence: TGCAGCGTTGGGGACAGGGGCACCGGGGAGCTGTTTTTT. This codes for CSVGDRGTGELFF. This chain links TRBV29-1 with TRBJ2-2; 10 bases fit TRBD1. Germline trimming cut 4 bases from V and 4 bases from J; bases unmatched to any gene: 0. CDR3 length equals 13 residues. The germline V gene encodes CDR1 SQVTM and CDR2 ANQGSEA.

This sequence joins TRBV7-2 and TRBJ2-5; TRBD2 agrees at 12 bases. The last part of the DNA fits TRBJ2-7 better; the J call may be wrong. The CDR3 covers 16 residues. CDR1 is SGHTA and CDR2 is FQGNSA in the germline V gene. Written as DNA, the CDR3 is TGTGCCAGCAGCTCTCCTAGCGGGGGGGCCACTTACGAGCAGTACTTC. Translation: CASSSPSGGATYEQYF.

The chain has TRBV11-2 and TRBJ1-2, with a possible D match to TRBD1 (6 bases). CDR3 size: 16 residues. The germline V gene has CDR1 SGHAT and CDR2 FQNNGV. Trimming removed 1 base at V and 4 bases at J, with 16 bases between. The CDR3 loop is CASSLGAGVDLYGYTF. CDR3 bases: TGTGCCAGCAGCTTAGGGGCAGGGGTCGATCTCTATGGCTACACCTTC.

The rearrangement uses TRBV6-1 and TRBJ1-5; tentative D call: TRBD1 (5 bases). The V and J ends lost 1 base and 2 bases respectively, with 9 bases between them. Germline loops: CDR1 MNHNS, CDR2 SASEGT. The CDR3 extends over 15 amino acids. The CDR3, as DNA: TGTGCCAGCAGTGAAGTAGCAGGGCGCAATCAGCCCCAGCATTTT. Translating gives CASSEVAGRNQPQHF.